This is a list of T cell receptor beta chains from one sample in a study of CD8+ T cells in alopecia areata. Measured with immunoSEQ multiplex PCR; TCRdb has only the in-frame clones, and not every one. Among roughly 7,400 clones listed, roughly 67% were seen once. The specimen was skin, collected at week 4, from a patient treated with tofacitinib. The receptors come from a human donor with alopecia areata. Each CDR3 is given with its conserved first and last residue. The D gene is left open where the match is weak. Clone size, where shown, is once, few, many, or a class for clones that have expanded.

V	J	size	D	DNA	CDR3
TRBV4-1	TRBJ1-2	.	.	TGCGCCAGCAGCCAAGAACCAGGACGGATTTATGGCTACACCTTC	CASSQEPGRIYGYTF
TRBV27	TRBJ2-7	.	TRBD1	TGTGCCAGCAGTCCCACAGGGGGCGGCTACGAGCAGTACTTC	CASSPTGGGYEQYF
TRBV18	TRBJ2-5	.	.	TGTGCCAGCGCCCCAGATTCGGGAGAGACCCAGTACTTC	CASAPDSGETQYF
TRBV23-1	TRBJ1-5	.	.	TGCCAGCAGCTTCAACGACGGGACTGGGATCAGCCCCAGCATTTT	CQQLQRRDWDQPQHF
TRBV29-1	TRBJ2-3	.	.	TGCAGCGTTGAAGCTATCCCCACAGATACGCAGTATTTT	CSVEAIPTDTQYF
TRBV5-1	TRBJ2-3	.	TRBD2	TGCGCCAGCAGCTCTCTAGCGGGGGACACAGATACGCAGTATTTT	CASSSLAGDTDTQYF
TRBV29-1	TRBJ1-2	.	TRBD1	TGCAGCGTTGAAGGGGGGACAGTCTATGGCTACACCTTC	CSVEGGTVYGYTF
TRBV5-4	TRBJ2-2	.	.	TGTGCCAGCAGCTTGCAAGGAGAGGCCACCGGGGAGCTGTTTTTT	CASSLQGEATGELFF
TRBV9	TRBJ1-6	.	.	TGTGCCAGCAGCGAGCACCAAGACAATTCACCCCTCCACTTT	CASSEHQDNSPLHF
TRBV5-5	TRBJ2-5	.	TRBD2	TGTGCCAGCAGCTTGGCTAGCGGGGAGACCCAGTACTTC	CASSLASGETQYF
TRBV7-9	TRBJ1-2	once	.	TGTGCCAGCAGCCCGGACACCCAGTATGGCTACACCTTC	CASSPDTQYGYTF
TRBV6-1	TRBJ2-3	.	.	TGTGCCAGCAGTGAAGTAATAAGCACAGATACGCAGTATTTT	CASSEVISTDTQYF
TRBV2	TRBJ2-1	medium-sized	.	TGTGCCAGCACCGCGATGATTGGGGAGAGCTACAATGAGCAGTTCTTC	CASTAMIGESYNEQFF
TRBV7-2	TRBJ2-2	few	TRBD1	TGTGCCAGCAGCTTAACACAGGGGGCCTACACCGGGGAGCTGTTTTTT	CASSLTQGAYTGELFF
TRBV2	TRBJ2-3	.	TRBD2	TGTGCCAGCAGGGGCCCGACTAGCGGGGGGATTTCTTCCACAGATACGCAGTATTTT	CASRGPTSGGISSTDTQYF
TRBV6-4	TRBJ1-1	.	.	TGTGCCAGCAAAATCAGTGGGGGGGGCGTGGAGACTGAAGCTTTCTTT	CASKISGGGVETEAFF
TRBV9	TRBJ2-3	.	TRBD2	TGTGCCAGCAGCACTTCCGGGACTAGCGATACAGATACGCAGTATTTT	CASSTSGTSDTDTQYF
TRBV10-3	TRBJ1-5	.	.	TGTGCCATCTCCCGGACAAATCAGCCCCAGCATTTT	CAISRTNQPQHF
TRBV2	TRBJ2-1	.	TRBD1	TGTGCCAGCAATCACCCCACAGGGGACACTGACAATGAGCAGTTCTTC	CASNHPTGDTDNEQFF
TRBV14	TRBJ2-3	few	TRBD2	TGTGCCAGCAGCAGCCCTTGGGGGAGGGCCCCAGATACGCAGTATTTT	CASSSPWGRAPDTQYF
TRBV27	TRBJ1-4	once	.	TGTGCCAGCCGTAGGCTACAAACAAGTGAAAAACTGTTTTTT	CASRRLQTSEKLFF
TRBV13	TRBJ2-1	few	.	TGTGCCAGCAGACCTCCGGGACTCCGGTCCTACAATGAGCAGTTCTTC	CASRPPGLRSYNEQFF
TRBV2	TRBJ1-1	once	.	TGTGCCAGCAGTGAAAGAGGGCGCGGGAACACTGAAGCTTTCTTT	CASSERGRGNTEAFF
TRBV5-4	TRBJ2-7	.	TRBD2	TGTGCCAGCAGCAGCGGGACTAGCAGTTCCTACGAGCAGTACTTC	CASSSGTSSSYEQYF
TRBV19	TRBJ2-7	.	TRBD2	TGTGCCAGTAGTATACGGGGACTAGCGGGAGAAGGAGTCTACGAGCAGTACTTC	CASSIRGLAGEGVYEQYF
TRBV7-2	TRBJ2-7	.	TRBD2	TGTGCCAGCAGCCGGCGCGGGGGAACCTACGAGCAGTACTTC	CASSRRGGTYEQYF
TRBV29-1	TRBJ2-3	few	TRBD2	TGCAGCGTTCAAGGGACTAGCGGGAGCACAGATACGCAGTATTTT	CSVQGTSGSTDTQYF
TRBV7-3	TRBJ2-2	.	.	TGTGCCAGCAGCACCGACAGAACCGGGGAGCTGTTTTTT	CASSTDRTGELFF
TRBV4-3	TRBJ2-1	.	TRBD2	TGCGCCAGCAGCCAAGAGGTCAGCGGGAGTGTCAATGAGCAGTTCTTC	CASSQEVSGSVNEQFF
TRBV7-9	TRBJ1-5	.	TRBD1	TGTGCCAGCAGCTTAGGGTATTGGGACAGCCCTTATAGCAATCAGCCCCAGCATTTT	CASSLGYWDSPYSNQPQHF
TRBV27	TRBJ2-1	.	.	TGTGCCAGCAGTGAACTACCCGGCGGTTCCTACAATGAGCAGTTCTTC	CASSELPGGSYNEQFF
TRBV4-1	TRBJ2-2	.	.	TGCGCCAGCAGCCAAGTGGACATGGGATTCCCCGGGGAGCTGTTTTTT	CASSQVDMGFPGELFF
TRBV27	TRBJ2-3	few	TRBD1	TGTGCCAGCAGTTTGTCGGACAGGGACACAGATACGCAGTATTTT	CASSLSDRDTDTQYF
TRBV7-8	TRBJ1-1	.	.	TGTGCCAGCAGCTTCCCAGGGAACACTGAAGCTTTCTTT	CASSFPGNTEAFF
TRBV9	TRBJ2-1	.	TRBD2	TGTGCCAGCAGCGTCGGGACTAGCGGGAGGGCCGGGCTTTTCTTC	CASSVGTSGRAGLFF
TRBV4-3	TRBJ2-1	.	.	TGCGCCAGCAGCCAAGAGGTCTCTAATAATGAGCAGTTCTTC	CASSQEVSNNEQFF
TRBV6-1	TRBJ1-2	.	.	TGTGCCAGCAGTGAGAACAGGGCTTTCTATGGCTACACCTTC	CASSENRAFYGYTF
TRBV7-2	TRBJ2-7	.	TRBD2	TGTGCCAGCAGCTTGGCTAGCGGGGGGGCGAACTTC	CASSLASGGANF
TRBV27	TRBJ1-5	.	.	TGTGCCAGCAGTTCGCAGGGTCATGAGCAGCCCCAGCATTTT	CASSSQGHEQPQHF
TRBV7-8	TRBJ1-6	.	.	TGTGCCAGCAGCTTCGTCGAGGGTTGGACCTATAATTCACCCCTCCACTTT	CASSFVEGWTYNSPLHF
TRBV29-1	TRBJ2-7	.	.	TGCAGCGTTGAAGTAGGAGGGACCTACGAGCAGTACTTC	CSVEVGGTYEQYF
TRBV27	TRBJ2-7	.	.	TGTGCCAGCAGCCCTATGAGGGATTACCCCTTCGAATTCTACTACGAGCAGTACTTC	CASSPMRDYPFEFYYEQYF
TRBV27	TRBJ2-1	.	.	TGTGCCAGCAGTTTATCGTTGTCCTACAATGAGCAGTTCTTC	CASSLSLSYNEQFF
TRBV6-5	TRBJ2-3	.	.	TGTGCCAGCAGCCGGACACGGGATACGCAGTATTTT	CASSRTRDTQYF
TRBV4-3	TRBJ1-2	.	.	TGCGCCAGCAGCCAAGCAGTCAAGCTCAATAACTATGGCTACACCTTC	CASSQAVKLNNYGYTF
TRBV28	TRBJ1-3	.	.	TGTGCCAGCAGTTTAGGTGCAGGGAGCTCTGGAAACACCATATATTTT	CASSLGAGSSGNTIYF
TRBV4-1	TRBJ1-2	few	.	TGCGCCAGCAGCCAAGATCCATCTCGAGCTCGGGCAACCCGCAATGGCTACACCTTC	CASSQDPSRARATRNGYTF
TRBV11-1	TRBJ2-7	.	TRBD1	TGTGCCAGCAGCTTAGCGCCGGGACAGGGCTCCTACGAGCAGTACTTC	CASSLAPGQGSYEQYF
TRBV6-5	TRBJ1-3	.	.	TGTGCCAGCAGTTACTCAGGGCCGGGAAACACCATATATTTT	CASSYSGPGNTIYF
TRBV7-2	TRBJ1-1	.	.	TGTGCCAGCAGCTTTCAAAGTCGAGTCACTGAAGCTTTCTTT	CASSFQSRVTEAFF
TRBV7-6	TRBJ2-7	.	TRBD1	TGTGCCAGCAGCTTGGATGACAGGGGCCCTTCCGAGCAGTACTTC	CASSLDDRGPSEQYF
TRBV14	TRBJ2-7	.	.	TGTGCCAGCAGCCAAGAGCTAGGACAGCAGTACTTC	CASSQELGQQYF
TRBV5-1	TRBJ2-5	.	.	TGCGCCAGCAGCTTGGGACCCACCCAAGAGACCCAGTACTTC	CASSLGPTQETQYF
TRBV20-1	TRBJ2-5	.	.	TGCAGTGCTAGCGGGAAGGAGACCCAGTACTTC	CSASGKETQYF